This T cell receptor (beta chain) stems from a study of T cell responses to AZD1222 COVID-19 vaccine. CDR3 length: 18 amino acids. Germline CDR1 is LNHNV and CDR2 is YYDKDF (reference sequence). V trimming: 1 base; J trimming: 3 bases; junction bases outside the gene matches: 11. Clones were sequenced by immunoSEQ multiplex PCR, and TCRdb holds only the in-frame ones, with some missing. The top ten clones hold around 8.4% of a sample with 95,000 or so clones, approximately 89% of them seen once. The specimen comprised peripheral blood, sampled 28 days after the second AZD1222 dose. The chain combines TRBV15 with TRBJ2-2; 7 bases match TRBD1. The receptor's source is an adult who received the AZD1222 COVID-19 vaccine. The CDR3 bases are TGTGCCACCAGCAGAGCACCCCATGCGACAGGGTACACCGGGGAGCTGTTTTTT. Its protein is CATSRAPHATGYTGELFF.